This is a list of T cell receptor beta chains from one sample in a study of OX40 agonist ivuxolimab in advanced cancers. The method was immunoSEQ multiplex PCR; TCRdb's version includes in-frame clones alone and lacks a portion of them. The table includes over 55,000 clones, around 91% detected once. The specimen was CD4+ or CD8+ T cells sorted from blood, collected in a trial of the OX40 agonist ivuxolimab. The receptors were sampled from an adult with an advanced solid tumor such as melanoma, head and neck, liver or kidney cancer. Each CDR3 is given with its conserved first and last residue. A D gene is named only where the DNA matches it firmly. Clone size is given for some rows only: seen once, a few or many times, or a class if the clone is expanded.

TRBJ1-2 | TRBV28 | few | - | TGTGCCAGCAGTTTGGGGGGCCGTAACTATGGCTACACCTTC | CASSLGGRNYGYTF
TRBJ1-1 | TRBV5-5 | - | TRBD1 | TGTGCCAGCAGCACCGACAGGGGGACTGAAGCTTTCTTT | CASSTDRGTEAFF
TRBJ2-3 | TRBV5-1 | - | - | TGCGCCAGCACCCTTGGGACTAGCACAGATACGCAGTATTTT | CASTLGTSTDTQYF
TRBJ2-2 | TRBV19 | - | TRBD1 | TGTGCCAGTAGTCCAGGGGGCATGAACACCGGGGAGCTGTTTTTT | CASSPGGMNTGELFF
TRBJ1-4 | TRBV7-6 | - | - | TGTGCCAGCAGCCGGACAAATTATAATGAAAAACTGTTTTTT | CASSRTNYNEKLFF
TRBJ2-1 | TRBV9 | - | - | TGTGCCAGCAGCGCCCTGACTAGTGGGGGCAATGAGCAGTTCTTC | CASSALTSGGNEQFF
TRBJ2-7 | TRBV7-2 | once | - | TGTGCCAGCAGCCGCCCCGGGAGTGAGCAGTACTTC | CASSRPGSEQYF
TRBJ2-3 | TRBV5-1 | - | - | TGCGCCAGCAGCTACACAGATACGCAGTATTTT | CASSYTDTQYF
TRBJ1-6 | TRBV5-1 | - | TRBD1 | TGCGCCAGCAGCTTGAGGGGGCAACGGTCACCCCTCCACTTT | CASSLRGQRSPLHF
TRBJ1-1 | TRBV18 | - | - | TGTGCCAGCTCACGTGAAGGAATATTGAACACTGAAGCTTTCTTT | CASSREGILNTEAFF
TRBJ1-2 | TRBV10-1 | - | - | TGCGCCAGTGGAACCGGGACTAACTATGGCTACACCTTC | CASGTGTNYGYTF
TRBJ2-5 | TRBV6-6 | - | TRBD2 | TGTGCCAGCAGTTGGGGACTAGCGGGAGGAGAGACCCAGTACTTC | CASSWGLAGGETQYF
TRBJ2-7 | TRBV10-3 | - | - | TGTGCCATCAGCACAGGACAGCGGGGCGAGCAGTACTTC | CAISTGQRGEQYF
TRBJ1-2 | TRBV5-1 | - | - | TGCGCCAGCAGCCCGACAGGCGGACTCTATGGCTACACCTTC | CASSPTGGLYGYTF
TRBJ1-2 | TRBV15 | - | - | TGTGCCACCAGCAGAGTAGAAGGGGTCTATGGCTACACCTTC | CATSRVEGVYGYTF
TRBJ1-2 | TRBV5-4 | - | - | TGTGCCAGCAGCTTTCCTGGGTTCTATGGCTACACCTTC | CASSFPGFYGYTF
TRBJ1-1 | TRBV2 | few | TRBD1 | TGTGCCAGCAGTCCGGACAGGGACACTGAAGCTTTCTTT | CASSPDRDTEAFF
TRBJ2-5 | TRBV6-4 | - | TRBD2 | TGTGCCAGCAGTGACACCCACCTAGCGGGAGAGGGACGTATGAGGGAGACCCAGTACTTC | CASSDTHLAGEGRMRETQYF
TRBJ2-2 | TRBV6-5 | - | - | TGTGCCAGCAGTTCTCTACTAGAAACCGGGGAGCTGTTTTTT | CASSSLLETGELFF
TRBJ2-1 | TRBV10-3 | - | - | TGTGCCATCAGCCCTAGGACTACTCGGTCCTACAATGAGCAGTTCTTC | CAISPRTTRSYNEQFF
TRBJ1-1 | TRBV13 | - | - | TGTGCCAGCAGCTTCAGCCCGGGAAACACTGAAGCTTTCTTT | CASSFSPGNTEAFF
TRBJ1-3 | TRBV4-1 | - | - | TGCGCCAGCAGCCAAGGGGGTAGGGGCTCTGGAAACACCATATATTTT | CASSQGGRGSGNTIYF
TRBJ2-2 | TRBV5-1 | - | - | TGCGCCAGCAGCTTGGGGCCTAACGGGGAGCTGTTTTTT | CASSLGPNGELFF
TRBJ2-7 | TRBV7-2 | once | - | TGTGCCAGCAGCTTAGATTTGTTTGGGGGCTACTACGAGCAGTACTTC | CASSLDLFGGYYEQYF
TRBJ2-3 | TRBV5-1 | - | - | TGCGCCAGCAGCTTGATCCCCGGCACAGATACGCAGTATTTT | CASSLIPGTDTQYF
TRBJ2-5 | TRBV7-9 | - | TRBD2 | TGTGCCAGCGGTGGGGTCCGGGGGGGCGCGGAGACCCAGTACTTC | CASGGVRGGAETQYF
TRBJ2-7 | TRBV7-2 | - | TRBD2 | TGTGCCAGCAGCTTAGAGAGACTAGCGGGGGCCCTGAGCTCCTACGAGCAGTACTTC | CASSLERLAGALSSYEQYF
TRBJ1-1 | TRBV12-5 | - | - | TGTGCTAGTGGTTTATGGGACCGGGACTTGAACACTGAAGCTTTCTTT | CASGLWDRDLNTEAFF
TRBJ2-1 | TRBV4-1 | once | - | TGCGCCAGCAGCCAAGGGTACTGGGGCTTGGTTCCGAATGAGCAGTTCTTC | CASSQGYWGLVPNEQFF
TRBJ1-3 | TRBV7-2 | - | - | TGTGCCAGCAGCTTAGGGGGTGGAAACACCATATATTTT | CASSLGGGNTIYF
TRBJ2-5 | TRBV4-2 | - | TRBD2 | TGTGCCAGCAGCCTGCGGACTAGCGGGACGGAAGAGACCCAGTACTTC | CASSLRTSGTEETQYF
TRBJ1-1 | TRBV20-1 | - | - | TGCAGTGCTAGAGGGACATATGAAGCTTTCTTT | CSARGTYEAFF
TRBJ2-1 | TRBV6-5 | - | - | TGTGCCAGCAGTTACTCGGCCCAAGGTGAGCAGTTCTTC | CASSYSAQGEQFF
TRBJ2-5 | TRBV18 | few | - | TGTGCCAGCTCCCCGGGAGCCGGGGAAAAGACCCAGTACTTC | CASSPGAGEKTQYF
TRBJ1-1 | TRBV27 | - | - | TGTGCCAGCAGTTTGAATCTCAGGAGCACTGAAGCTTTCTTT | CASSLNLRSTEAFF
TRBJ2-3 | TRBV9 | - | TRBD1 | TGTGCCAGCAGCCCTCGAATGACAGGGCCAGAGGCAGATACGCAGTATTTT | CASSPRMTGPEADTQYF
TRBJ1-1 | TRBV7-2 | - | - | TGTGCCAGCAGCTTTGGAGGAACAGGTGGAAGGACTGAAGCTTTCTTT | CASSFGGTGGRTEAFF
TRBJ2-7 | TRBV5-4 | few | - | TGTGCCAGCAGCTTGGGCCGGTCCGGGGAGCAGTACTTC | CASSLGRSGEQYF
TRBJ1-5 | TRBV2 | - | TRBD1 | TGTGCCAGCAGTGGCAGGGGGAATCAGCCCCAGCATTTT | CASSGRGNQPQHF
TRBJ2-5 | TRBV7-7 | - | - | TGTGCCTCGGGGGCGGGAGAGACCCAGTACTTC | CASGAGETQYF
TRBJ2-1 | TRBV14 | - | - | TGTGCCAGCAGCCAAGAGACATGGCGGGGAAAATCCAATGAGCAGTTCTTC | CASSQETWRGKSNEQFF
TRBJ1-1 | TRBV11-2 | once | - | TGTGCCAGCAGATTCCGGGGGACTGCTGAAGCTTTCTTT | CASRFRGTAEAFF
TRBJ2-7 | TRBV7-8 | - | - | TGTGCCAGCAGCCCGACCCGGTTGACGACGGGGGAGCAGTACTTC | CASSPTRLTTGEQYF
TRBJ2-6 | TRBV13 | - | TRBD1 | TGTGCCAGCAGCTCGATCCGGGACAGGGTAAGGTCTGGGGCCAACGTCCTGACTTTC | CASSSIRDRVRSGANVLTF
TRBJ2-2 | TRBV15 | - | - | TGTGCCACCAGCAGAGGAACAGGGATCGGGGAGCTGTTTTTT | CATSRGTGIGELFF
TRBJ2-3 | TRBV6-6 | - | TRBD2 | TGTGCCAGCAGTTATGGCGGGGGGGATCCTGATACGCAGTATTTT | CASSYGGGDPDTQYF
TRBJ2-7 | TRBV4-2 | - | - | TGTGCCAGCAGCCAAGGGGGAATGGGTTACGAGCAGTACTTC | CASSQGGMGYEQYF
TRBJ2-1 | TRBV7-6 | - | - | TGTGCCAGCAGCTCCCAGACCTTTTACAATGAGCAGTTCTTC | CASSSQTFYNEQFF
TRBJ2-7 | TRBV28 | - | - | TGTGCCAGCAGTTGGGATCGGACTTCGCACTACGAGCAGTACTTC | CASSWDRTSHYEQYF
TRBJ2-1 | TRBV5-6 | once | TRBD1 | TGTGCCAGCAGCTTGAAGGGGGCGAGCTCCTACAATGAGCAGTTCTTC | CASSLKGASSYNEQFF
TRBJ1-2 | TRBV9 | - | TRBD1 | TGTGCCAGCAGCGTAGGCTTGGGACAGGGTCCTGGCTACACCTTC | CASSVGLGQGPGYTF
TRBJ2-7 | TRBV11-2 | - | TRBD2 | TGTGCCAGCAGCTTGGGATTGACTAGCGGGAGTTTTACCGAGCAGTACTTC | CASSLGLTSGSFTEQYF